This section outlines one T cell receptor beta chain sequence together with its context. Its antigen is not known. This entry is derived from a study of graft-versus-host responses after intestinal transplantation. Study details: All of the recipients had induction that used anti-thymocyte globulin, then tacrolimus and steroids for approximately 3 years. Study results and caveats: Subjects displaying graft-donor T cell macrochimerism possessed elevated graft-versus-host to host-versus-graft clonal ratios inside allografts. With peak circulating GvH clone levels came an association with early post-transplant HvG declines.

The trim removed 5 bases at V and 3 bases at J, leaving 8 bases unmatched. The CDR3 loop spans 15 amino acids. From germline, CDR1 is SGHAT and CDR2 FQNNGV. Clones were read by immunoSEQ multiplex PCR, and TCRdb kept only the in-frame ones, dropping some. The sample includes some 130,000 clones, around 94% of them seen just once. The chain recombines TRBV11-2 with TRBJ1-2; 8 bases map to TRBD1. The source material was unstimulated CD4+ T cells sorted from spleen or lymph node cells, sampled before intestinal transplant. This TCR was recovered from a human donor who received an intestinal transplant. CDR3 residues: CASSRAGGEHYGYTF. DNA of the CDR3: TGTGCCAGCAGCAGAGCAGGGGGCGAGCACTATGGCTACACCTTC. The full variable domain, completed using reference TRBV11-2 and TRBJ1-2, is EAGVAQSPRYKIIEKRQSVAFWCNPISGHATLYWYQQILGQGPKLLIQFQNNGVVDDSQLPKDRFSAERLKGVDSTLKIQPAKLEDSAVYLCASSRAGGEHYGYTFGSGTRLTVV.